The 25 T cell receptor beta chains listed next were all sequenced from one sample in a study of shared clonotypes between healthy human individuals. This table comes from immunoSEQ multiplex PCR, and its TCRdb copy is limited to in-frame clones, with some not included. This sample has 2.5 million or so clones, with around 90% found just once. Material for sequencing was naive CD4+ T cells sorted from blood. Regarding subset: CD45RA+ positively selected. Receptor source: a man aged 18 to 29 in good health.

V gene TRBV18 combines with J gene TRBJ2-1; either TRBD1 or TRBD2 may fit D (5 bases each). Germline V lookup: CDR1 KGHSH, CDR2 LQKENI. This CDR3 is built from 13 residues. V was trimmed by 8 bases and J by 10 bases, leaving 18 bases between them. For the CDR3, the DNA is TGTGCCAGCCACGTATCGGGGCAGTACGAGCAGTTCTTC. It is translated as CASHVSGQYEQFF.

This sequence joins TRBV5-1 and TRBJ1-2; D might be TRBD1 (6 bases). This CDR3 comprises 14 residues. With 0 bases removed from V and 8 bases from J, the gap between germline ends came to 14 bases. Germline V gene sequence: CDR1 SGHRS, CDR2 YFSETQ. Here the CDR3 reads CASSLEATGGGYTF. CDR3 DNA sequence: TGCGCCAGCAGCTTGGAGGCGACAGGAGGCGGCTACACCTTC.

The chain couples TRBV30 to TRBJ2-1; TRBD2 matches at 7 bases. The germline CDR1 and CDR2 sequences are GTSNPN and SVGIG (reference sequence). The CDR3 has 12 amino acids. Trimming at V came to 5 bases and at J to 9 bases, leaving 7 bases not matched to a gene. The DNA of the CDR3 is TGTGCCTGGGCTAGCGGCGGAGGTGAGCAGTTCTTC. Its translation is CAWASGGGEQFF.

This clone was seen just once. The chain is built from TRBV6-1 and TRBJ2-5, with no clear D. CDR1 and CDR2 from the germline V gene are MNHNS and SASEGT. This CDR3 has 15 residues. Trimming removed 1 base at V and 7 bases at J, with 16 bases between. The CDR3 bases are TGTGCCAGCAGTGAAGTAGGGCGGCCTCCAGGGACCCAGTACTTC. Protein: CASSEVGRPPGTQYF.

The CDR3 protein is CASRDDIVYQPQHF. The DNA of the CDR3 is TGTGCCAGCAGGGACGATATAGTTTATCAGCCCCAGCATTTT. The chain carries TRBV6-6 and TRBJ1-5, with no clear D. The germline gives CDR1 MNHNY, CDR2 SVGAGI (reference sequence). Trimming cost V 6 bases and J 5 bases, with 14 bases left between them. The CDR3 length is 14 residues.

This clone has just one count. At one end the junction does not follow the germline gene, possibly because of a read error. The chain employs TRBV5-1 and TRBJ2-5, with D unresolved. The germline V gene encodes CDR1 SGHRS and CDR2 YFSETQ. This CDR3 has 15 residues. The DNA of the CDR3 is TGCGCCAGCAGCCAGACCGTGGGTCCGCAAGGGACCCAGTACTTC. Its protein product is CASSQTVGPQGTQYF.

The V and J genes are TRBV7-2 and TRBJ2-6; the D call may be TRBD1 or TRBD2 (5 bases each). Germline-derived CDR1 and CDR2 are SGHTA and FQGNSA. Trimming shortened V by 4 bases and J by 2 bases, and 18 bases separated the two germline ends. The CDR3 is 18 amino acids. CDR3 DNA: TGTGCCAGCAGCTCCTCGGGACCACCTACCACTGGGGCCAACGTCCTGACTTTC. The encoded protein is CASSSSGPPTTGANVLTF.

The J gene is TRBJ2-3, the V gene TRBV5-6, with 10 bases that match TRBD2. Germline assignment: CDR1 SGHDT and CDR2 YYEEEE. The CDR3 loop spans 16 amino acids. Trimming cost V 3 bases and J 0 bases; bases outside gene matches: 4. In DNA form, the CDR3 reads TGTGCCAGCAGCTCAACTAGCGGGGAAAGCACAGATACGCAGTATTTT. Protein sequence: CASSSTSGESTDTQYF.

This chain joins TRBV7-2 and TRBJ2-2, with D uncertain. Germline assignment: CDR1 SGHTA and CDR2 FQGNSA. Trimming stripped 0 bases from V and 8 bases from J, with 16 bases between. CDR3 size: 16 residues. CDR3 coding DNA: TGTGCCAGCAGCTTAGCGCAAACCCCCGTCGGGGGGGAGCTGTTTTTT. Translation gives CASSLAQTPVGGELFF.

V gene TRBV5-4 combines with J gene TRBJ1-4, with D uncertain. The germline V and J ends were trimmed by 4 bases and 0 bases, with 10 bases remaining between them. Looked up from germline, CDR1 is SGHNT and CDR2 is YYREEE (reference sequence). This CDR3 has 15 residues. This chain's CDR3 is CASSDPGATNEKLFF. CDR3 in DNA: TGTGCCAGCAGCGACCCGGGTGCAACTAATGAAAAACTGTTTTTT.

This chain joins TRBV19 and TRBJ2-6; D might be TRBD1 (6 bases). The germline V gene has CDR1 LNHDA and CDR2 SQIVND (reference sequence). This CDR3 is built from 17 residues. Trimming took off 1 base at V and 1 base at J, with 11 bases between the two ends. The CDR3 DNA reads TGTGCCAGTAGTATAGGAAGGGACATTTCTGGGGCCAACGTCCTGACTTTC. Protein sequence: CASSIGRDISGANVLTF.

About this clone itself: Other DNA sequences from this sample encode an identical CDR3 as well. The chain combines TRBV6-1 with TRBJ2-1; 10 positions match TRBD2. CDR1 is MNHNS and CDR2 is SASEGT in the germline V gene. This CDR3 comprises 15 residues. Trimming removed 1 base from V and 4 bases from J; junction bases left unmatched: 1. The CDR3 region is CASSEGTSGYNEQFF. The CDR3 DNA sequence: TGTGCCAGCAGTGAAGGGACTAGCGGTTACAATGAGCAGTTCTTC.

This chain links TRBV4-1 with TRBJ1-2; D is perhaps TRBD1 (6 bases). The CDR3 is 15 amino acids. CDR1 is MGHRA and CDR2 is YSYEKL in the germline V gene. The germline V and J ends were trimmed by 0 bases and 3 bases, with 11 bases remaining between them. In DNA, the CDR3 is TGCGCCAGCAGCCAAGATTCGGGGGCCGACTATGGCTACACCTTC. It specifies CASSQDSGADYGYTF.

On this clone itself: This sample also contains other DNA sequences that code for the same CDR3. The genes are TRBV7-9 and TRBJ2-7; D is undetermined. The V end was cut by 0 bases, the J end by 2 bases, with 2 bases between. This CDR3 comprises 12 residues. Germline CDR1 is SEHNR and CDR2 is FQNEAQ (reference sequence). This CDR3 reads CASSLAPYEQYF. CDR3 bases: TGTGCCAGCAGCTTAGCACCCTACGAGCAGTACTTC.

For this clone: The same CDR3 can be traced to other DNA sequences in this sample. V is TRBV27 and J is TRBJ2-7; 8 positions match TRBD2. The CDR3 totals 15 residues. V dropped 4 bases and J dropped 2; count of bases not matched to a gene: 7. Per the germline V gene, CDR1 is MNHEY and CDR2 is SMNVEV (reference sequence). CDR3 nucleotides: TGTGCCAGCAGTTCCGCGGGGGGCGAAACCTACGAGCAGTACTTC. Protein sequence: CASSSAGGETYEQYF.

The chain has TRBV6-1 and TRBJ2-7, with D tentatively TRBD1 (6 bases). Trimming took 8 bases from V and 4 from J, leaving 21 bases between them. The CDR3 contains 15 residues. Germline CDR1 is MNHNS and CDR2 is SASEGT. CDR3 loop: CASQPSPGAGYEQYF. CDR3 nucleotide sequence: TGTGCCAGCCAGCCTTCGCCAGGGGCCGGGTACGAGCAGTACTTC.

In DNA form, the CDR3 reads TGTGCCAGCGGTACTAGAGGTTTCACAGATACGCAGTATTTT. Translated, it gives CASGTRGFTDTQYF. V gene TRBV11-2 combines with J gene TRBJ2-3; D possibly corresponds to TRBD2 (5 bases). V shed 8 bases and J shed 2 bases, with 14 bases lying between them. Germline V gene data show CDR1 as SGHAT and CDR2 as FQNNGV. The CDR3 runs 14 residues.

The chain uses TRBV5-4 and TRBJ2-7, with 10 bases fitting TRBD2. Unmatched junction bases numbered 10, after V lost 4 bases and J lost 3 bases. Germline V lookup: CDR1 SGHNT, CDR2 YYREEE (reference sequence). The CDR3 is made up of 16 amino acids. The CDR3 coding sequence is TGTGCCAGCAGCCCATGGCTCGCTAGCGGGAGCTACGAGCAGTACTTC. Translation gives CASSPWLASGSYEQYF.

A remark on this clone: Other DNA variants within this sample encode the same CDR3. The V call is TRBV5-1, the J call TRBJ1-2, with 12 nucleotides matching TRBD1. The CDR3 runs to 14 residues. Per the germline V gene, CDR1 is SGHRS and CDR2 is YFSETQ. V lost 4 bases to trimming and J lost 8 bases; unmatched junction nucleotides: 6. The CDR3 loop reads CASSPGQGAWGYTF. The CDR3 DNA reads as TGCGCCAGCAGCCCGGGACAGGGGGCTTGGGGCTACACCTTC.

CDR3 amino acids: CASSPGLAGFGEQFF. CDR3 bases: TGTGCCAGCTCACCCGGACTAGCGGGATTCGGTGAGCAGTTCTTC. The rearrangement joins TRBV18 to TRBJ2-1, with 12 bases matching TRBD2. There are 15 residues in the CDR3. V lost 3 bases to trimming and J lost 9 bases; unmatched junction nucleotides: 6. CDR1 KGHSH and CDR2 LQKENI come from the germline V gene.

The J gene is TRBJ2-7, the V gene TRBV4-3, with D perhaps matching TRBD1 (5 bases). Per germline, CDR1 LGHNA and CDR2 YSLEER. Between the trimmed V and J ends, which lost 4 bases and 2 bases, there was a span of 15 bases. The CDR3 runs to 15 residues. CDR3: CASSRRQGVPYEQYF. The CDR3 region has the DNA TGCGCCAGCAGCCGACGACAAGGGGTCCCCTACGAGCAGTACTTC.

CDR3 sequence reads: CAIGGFIMSGANVLTF. The CDR3 bases are TGTGCCATTGGGGGGTTTATTATGTCTGGGGCCAACGTCCTGACTTTC. The gene calls are TRBV10-3 and TRBJ2-6, with a weak D call TRBD2 (6 bases). The V end lost 9 bases, the J end lost 1 base, and 16 bases lay between the germline ends. Germline assignment: CDR1 ENHRY and CDR2 SYGVKD. The CDR3 is 16 residues long.

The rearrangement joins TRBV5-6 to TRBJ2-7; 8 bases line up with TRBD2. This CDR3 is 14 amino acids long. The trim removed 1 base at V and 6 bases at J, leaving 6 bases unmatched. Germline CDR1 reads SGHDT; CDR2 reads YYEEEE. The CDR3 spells CASSLIAGGREQYF. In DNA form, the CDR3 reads TGTGCCAGCAGCTTGATTGCGGGAGGACGCGAGCAGTACTTC.

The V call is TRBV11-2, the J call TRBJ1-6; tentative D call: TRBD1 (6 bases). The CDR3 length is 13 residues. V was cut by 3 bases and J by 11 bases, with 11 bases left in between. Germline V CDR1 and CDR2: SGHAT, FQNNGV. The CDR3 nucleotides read TGTGCCAGCAGCTTCGGACAGACAACACCCCTCCACTTT. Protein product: CASSFGQTTPLHF.

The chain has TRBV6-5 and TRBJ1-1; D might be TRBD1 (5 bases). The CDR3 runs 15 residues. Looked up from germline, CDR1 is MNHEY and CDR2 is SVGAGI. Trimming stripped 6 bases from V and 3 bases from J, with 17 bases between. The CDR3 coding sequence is TGTGCCAGCAGGTCTGGGACGGGGGGTGACACTGAAGCTTTCTTT. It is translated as CASRSGTGGDTEAFF.